This T cell receptor beta chain was found in a study of T-cell memory formation after mild COVID-19. Across the study: TCR clusters mostly belonged to single donors.

The junction had 2 bases not matched to a gene; V was cut back by 0 bases and J by 5 bases. CDR1 is LGHDT and CDR2 is YNNKEL in the germline V gene (reference sequence). This CDR3 is built from 16 residues. Constant-segment primers were used for 5'RACE, and the resulting TCR alpha and TCR beta cDNA libraries carried sample barcodes and UMIs. TCRdb analysed the 5' RACE reads with MiXCR anew, one entry per CDR3 protein. The data show about 500,000 distinct CDR3 sequences, with 20% seen just once and about an eighth held by the top ten. Findings and limits, study-wide: Nothing showed for sure that second-wave clones peaking on day 37 were SARS-CoV-2 specific. Cross-reactive memory apparently joined, as some responding clones appeared in pre-infection memory.

This clonotype was counted a few times. Its specificity is unknown. The chain couples TRBV3-1 to TRBJ2-1; 12 bases are a match to TRBD2. This clonotype originated in an adult woman who had mild COVID-19 (a few samples of this study predate the infection). Cell type and time point are not known. The source material was PBMCs or a T cell subset sorted from them (not recorded which). CDR3 sequence reads: CASSQELAGGDNEQFF. The CDR3 coding sequence is TGTGCCAGCAGCCAAGAACTAGCGGGGGGAGACAATGAGCAGTTCTTC.